The 8 T cell receptor beta chains in this list originate from one sample, sequenced in a study of blood T cell repertoires in COVID-19. Data came from immunoSEQ multiplex PCR; TCRdb stores just in-frame clones and leaves some out. The sample consists of 300,000 to 450,000 clones, around 87% of them appearing once. The source material was peripheral blood. The receptors were gathered from a human donor in a cohort sampled during active COVID-19.

In this sample, this clone turned up once. The chain carries TRBV19 and TRBJ2-2, with D possibly being TRBD2 (5 bases). CDR3 size: 16 residues. V lost 4 bases and J lost 1, with 13 bases in between. Germline-derived CDR1 and CDR2 are LNHDA and SQIVND (reference sequence). The CDR3 sequence is CASSTWRVVNTGELFF. The CDR3 nucleotides are TGTGCCAGTAGTACCTGGCGGGTTGTGAACACCGGGGAGCTGTTTTTT.

The chain uses TRBV6-2 or TRBV6-3 and TRBJ2-7, with D uncertain. This CDR3 is 12 amino acids long. V was pared by 2 bases and J by 4 bases, with 6 bases between. Germline loops: CDR1 MNHEY, CDR2 SVGEGT. The CDR3 protein is CASSYQDYEQYF. The CDR3 DNA follows: TGTGCCAGCAGTTACCAGGATTACGAGCAGTACTTC.

The rearrangement links TRBV27 to TRBJ2-1; 14 positions agree with TRBD2. V was pared by 8 bases and J by 11 bases, with 11 bases of the junction left unmatched. This CDR3 is built from 15 residues. Germline V gives CDR1 MNHEY, CDR2 SMNVEV (reference sequence). CDR3 in DNA: TGTGCCAGCCACACGACTAGCGGGAGGGCCGGCAAGCAGTTCTTC. This encodes CASHTTSGRAGKQFF.

This clone was seen a single time. The chain links TRBV19 to TRBJ2-1, with D possibly matching TRBD2 (6 bases). Germline CDR1 LNHDA, CDR2 SQIVND (reference sequence). This CDR3 has 14 residues. Trimming removed 6 bases from V and 6 bases from J, with 15 bases in between. The CDR3 reads CASSRLVLPNEQFF. DNA for the CDR3: TGTGCCAGTAGCAGACTAGTGCTTCCCAATGAGCAGTTCTTC.

The chain links TRBV28 to TRBJ2-1; 8 bases map to TRBD2. J was trimmed by 5 bases and V by 6 bases; bases with no gene match: 12. This CDR3 comprises 16 residues. Germline values: CDR1 MDHEN, CDR2 SYDVKM. The CDR3 DNA reads as TGTGCCAGCAGACCCCAGAGCGGGAGTCCCCACAATGAGCAGTTCTTC. This sequence encodes CASRPQSGSPHNEQFF.

This sequence joins TRBV19 and TRBJ1-1; D is uncertain. The CDR3 is 15 residues long. The germline V and J ends were trimmed by 4 bases and 0 bases, with 12 bases remaining between them. From germline, CDR1 is LNHDA and CDR2 SQIVND (reference sequence). The CDR3 DNA reads as TGTGCCAGTAGTACTCCCTTTACAGTGAACACTGAAGCTTTCTTT. It yields the protein CASSTPFTVNTEAFF.

The V gene is TRBV3-1 (or the pseudogene TRBV3-2), the J gene TRBJ2-3; 10 nucleotides line up with TRBD2. The germline gives CDR1 LGHDT, CDR2 YNNKEL (reference sequence). The CDR3 contains 16 residues. The V and J ends lost 6 bases and 2 bases, in that order; junction bases with no gene match: 8. The CDR3: CASSLLAGSITDTQYF. The DNA for the CDR3 is TGTGCCAGCAGTCTACTAGCGGGGTCGATCACAGATACGCAGTATTTT.

The chain combines TRBV3-1 (or the pseudogene TRBV3-2) with TRBJ2-5; 7 bases match TRBD2. The CDR3 runs to 15 residues. CDR1 is LGHDT and CDR2 is YNNKEL in the germline V gene (reference sequence). J lost 5 bases, V lost 4 bases, and 10 bases had no gene match. The CDR3 sequence is CASSRSAGVWETQYF. DNA of the CDR3: TGTGCCAGCAGCCGGTCGGCGGGGGTGTGGGAGACCCAGTACTTC.